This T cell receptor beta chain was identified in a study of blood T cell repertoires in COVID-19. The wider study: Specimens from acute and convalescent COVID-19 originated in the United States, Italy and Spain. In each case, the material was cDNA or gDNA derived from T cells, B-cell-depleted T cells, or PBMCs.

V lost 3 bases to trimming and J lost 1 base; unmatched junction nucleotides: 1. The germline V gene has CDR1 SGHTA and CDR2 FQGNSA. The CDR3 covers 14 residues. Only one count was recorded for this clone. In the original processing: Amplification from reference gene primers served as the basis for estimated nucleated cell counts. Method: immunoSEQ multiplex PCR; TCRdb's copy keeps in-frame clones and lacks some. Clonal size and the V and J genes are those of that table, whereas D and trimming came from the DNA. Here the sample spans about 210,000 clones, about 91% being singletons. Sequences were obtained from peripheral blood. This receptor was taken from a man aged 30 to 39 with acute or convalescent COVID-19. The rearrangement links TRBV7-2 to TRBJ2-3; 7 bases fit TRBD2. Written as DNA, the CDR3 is TGTGCCAGCAGCTTGGGACTACGCACAGATACGCAGTATTTT. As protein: CASSLGLRTDTQYF.